Listed here are 7 T cell receptor beta chains from one sample, sequenced in a study of OX40 agonist ivuxolimab in advanced cancers. Library preparation was by the immunoSEQ multiplex PCR assay. The immuneACCESS repertoire file appears here via TCRdb, limited to in-frame rearrangements. These files lack a portion of the clones; in checked studies, under half of the deficit traces to unresolved V genes, and the cause of the others is not known. This sample has about 64,000 clones in its table, and 70% to 90% of those were observed once. Clones ranked in the top ten supply under 1.5% of the sample. The sample consisted of CD4+ or CD8+ T cells sorted from blood, taken in a trial of the OX40 agonist ivuxolimab. These receptors were obtained from an adult with an advanced solid tumor such as melanoma, head and neck, liver or kidney cancer.

The chain links TRBV4-3 to TRBJ2-5; no firm D call. The CDR3 runs to 15 residues. V lost 4 bases and J 5 bases, leaving 17 bases between the germline ends. The germline gives CDR1 LGHNA, CDR2 YSLEER. CDR3 sequence: CASSPARAPEETQYF. The CDR3 coding sequence is TGCGCCAGCAGCCCGGCCCGGGCCCCAGAGGAGACCCAGTACTTC.

The chain links TRBV2 to TRBJ1-5, with D uncertain. Germline CDR1 and CDR2: SNHLY and FYNNEI. Between the trimmed V and J ends, which lost 2 bases and 6 bases, there was a span of 8 bases. The CDR3 spans 13 residues. The CDR3 nucleotides are TGTGCCAGCAGTGAACAGGCCCTTCAGCCCCAGCATTTT. It translates to CASSEQALQPQHF.

The rearrangement links TRBV11-2 to TRBJ2-1; TRBD2 matches at 10 bases. The junction had 5 bases not matched to a gene; V was cut back by 5 bases and J by 4 bases. The CDR3 runs to 15 residues. CDR1 and CDR2 from the germline V gene are SGHAT and FQNNGV. CDR3 amino acids: CASSPTAGGYNEQFF. CDR3 in DNA: TGTGCCAGCAGCCCAACAGCGGGGGGGTACAATGAGCAGTTCTTC.

This sequence joins TRBV11-2 and TRBJ2-5, with TRBD1 as a possible D gene (6 bases). The last part of the DNA fits TRBJ2-7 better; the J call may be wrong. The CDR3 has 15 residues. Germline CDR1 is SGHAT and CDR2 is FQNNGV. CDR3 sequence reads: CASSSLRDNSYEQYF. In nucleotides, the CDR3 is TGTGCCAGCAGCTCGCTCCGGGACAACTCCTACGAGCAGTACTTC.

The CDR3 here is CASTRRTSGSRTGELFF. Written as DNA, the CDR3 is TGCGCCAGCACCCGACGGACTAGCGGGAGTCGAACCGGGGAGCTGTTTTTT. The J gene is TRBJ2-2, the V gene TRBV10-2; 13 nucleotides match TRBD2. With V trimmed by 7 bases and J by 5 bases, 10 bases remained unmatched. The CDR3 is made up of 17 amino acids. CDR1 is WSHSY and CDR2 is SAAADI in the germline V gene.

The chain uses TRBV18 and TRBJ1-2; TRBD1 might be the D (6 bases). The CDR3 is 16 residues long. Germline CDR1 is KGHSH and CDR2 is LQKENI. With 5 bases removed from V and 0 bases from J, the gap between germline ends came to 16 bases. CDR3 loop: CASSSRTAATNYGYTF. The CDR3 nucleotides read TGTGCCAGCTCATCGAGGACAGCCGCGACTAACTATGGCTACACCTTC.

The chain carries TRBV10-3 and TRBJ2-1; D remains unclear. Trimming shortened V by 4 bases and J by 8 bases, and 18 bases separated the two germline ends. The CDR3 runs 15 residues. Germline CDR1 reads ENHRY; CDR2 reads SYGVKD. The CDR3 reads CAISGSELDFDEQFF. For the CDR3, the DNA is TGTGCCATCAGTGGTAGTGAGTTAGATTTCGATGAGCAGTTCTTC.